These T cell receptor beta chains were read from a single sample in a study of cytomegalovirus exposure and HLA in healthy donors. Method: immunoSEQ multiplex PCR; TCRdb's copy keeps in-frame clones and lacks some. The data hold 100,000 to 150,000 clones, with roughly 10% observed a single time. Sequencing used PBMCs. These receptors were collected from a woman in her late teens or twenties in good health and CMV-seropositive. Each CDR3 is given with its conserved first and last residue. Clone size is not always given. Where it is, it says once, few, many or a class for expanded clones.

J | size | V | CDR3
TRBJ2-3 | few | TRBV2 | CASFPGYGTDTQYF
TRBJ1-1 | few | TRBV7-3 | CASSVTGVTEAFF
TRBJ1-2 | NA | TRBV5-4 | CASSLLGDRTNYGYTF
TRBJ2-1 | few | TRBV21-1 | CASSKVSRIPNEQFF
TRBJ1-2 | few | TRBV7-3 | CASSLMGQNYGYTF
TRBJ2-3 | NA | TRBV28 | CASSILTDTQYF
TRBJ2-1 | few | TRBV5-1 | CASSLPGTSYNEQFF
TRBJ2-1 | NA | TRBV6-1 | CASHSGSESDEQFF
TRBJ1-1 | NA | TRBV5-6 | CASSLDRGHMNTEAFF
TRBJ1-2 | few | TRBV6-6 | CAFGGPNYGYTF
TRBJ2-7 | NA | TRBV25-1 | CASSDLAGFNEQYF
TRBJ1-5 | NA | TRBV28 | CASILGGTSNQPQHF
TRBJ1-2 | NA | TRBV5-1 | CASSLDSLYGYTF
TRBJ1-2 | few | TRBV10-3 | CAIRRGATNYGYTF
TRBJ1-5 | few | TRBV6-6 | CASNHEDRGLQPQHF
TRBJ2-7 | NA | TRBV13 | CASSIGTSPSPYEQYF
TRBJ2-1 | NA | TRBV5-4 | CASSLQISLNYYNEQFF
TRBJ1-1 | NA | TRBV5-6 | CASSLSSPRGAFF
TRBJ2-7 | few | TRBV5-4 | CASSYRLAGVSEQYF
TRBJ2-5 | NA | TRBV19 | CASSMTGQETQYF
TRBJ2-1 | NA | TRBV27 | CASSLDFSLNEQFF
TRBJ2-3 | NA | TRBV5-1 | CASSRTDTQYF
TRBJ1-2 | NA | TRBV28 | CASSSHDRGKGYTF
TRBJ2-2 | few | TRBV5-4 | CASSPIAGWSGELFF
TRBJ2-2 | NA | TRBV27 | CAIGTSGRVTAGELFF
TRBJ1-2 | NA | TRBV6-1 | CASSRTRDYGYTF
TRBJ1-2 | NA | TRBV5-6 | CASSLGVPANYGYTF
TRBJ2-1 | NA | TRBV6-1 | CAGQGRSEQFF
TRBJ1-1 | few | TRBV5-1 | CASSLSSGMNTEAFF
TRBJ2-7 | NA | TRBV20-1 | CSAGDNFEQYF
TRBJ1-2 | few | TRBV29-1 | CSAGGSGGYTF
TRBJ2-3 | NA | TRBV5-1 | CASSLGPGGPTDTQYF
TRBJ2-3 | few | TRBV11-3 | CASSLEAGTTDTQYF
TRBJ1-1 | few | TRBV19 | CASSNGRVNTEAFF
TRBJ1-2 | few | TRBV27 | CASQGQGASGYTF
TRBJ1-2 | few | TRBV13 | CASTKGQGAFGYTF
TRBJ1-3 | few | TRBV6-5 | CASSYSAASSGNTIYF
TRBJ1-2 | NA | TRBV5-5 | CASSPTGDHGYTF
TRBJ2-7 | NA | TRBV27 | CASSPRTSGPPSSYEQYF
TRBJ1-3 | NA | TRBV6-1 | CASSVISGNTIYF
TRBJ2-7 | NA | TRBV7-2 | CASSNGQPLVEQYF
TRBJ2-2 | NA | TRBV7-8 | CASSLTGGLDGELFF
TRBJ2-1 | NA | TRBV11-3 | CASSQGLAGEQFF
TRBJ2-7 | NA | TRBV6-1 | CASSEVGTESYEQYF
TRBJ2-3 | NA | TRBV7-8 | CASSFPSGRARGTDTQYF
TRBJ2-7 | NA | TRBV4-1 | CASSQKLAGAHYEQYF
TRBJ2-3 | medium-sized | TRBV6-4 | CASSDSGEADTQYF
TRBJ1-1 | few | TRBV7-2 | CASSSRTANTEAFF
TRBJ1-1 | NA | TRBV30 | CAWSASGKGEAFF
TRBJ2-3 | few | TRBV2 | CASMEARKDTQYF
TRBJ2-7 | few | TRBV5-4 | CASSLSGGLSYEQYF
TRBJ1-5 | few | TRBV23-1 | CASSRGHNQPQHF
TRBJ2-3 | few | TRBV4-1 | CASSPRSSRIPDTQYF
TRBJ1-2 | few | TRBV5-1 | CASTEDRGSSDGYTF